The 29 T cell receptor beta chains below come from one sample, sequenced in a study of long-term antiretroviral therapy in people with HIV. The assay used was immunoSEQ (version v3.0), run at survey level. Libraries were prepared by immunoSEQ multiplex PCR; TCRdb keeps only in-frame clonotypes and omits some of them. The sample consists of nearly 25,000 clones, 70% to 85% of them appearing once. The sequencing here drew on unsorted PBMCs, taken 1.2 years after starting antiretroviral therapy. These receptor sequences come from a woman aged 40 to 50 with HIV.

The chain joins TRBV19 to TRBJ1-1; perhaps TRBD1 as D (6 bases). The V end was cut by 5 bases, the J end by 11 bases, with 30 bases between. The CDR3 sequence is 17 residues long. Germline CDR1 and CDR2: LNHDA and SQIVND (reference sequence). The CDR3 reads CASSGYRTGQTSFVAFF. In DNA form, the CDR3 reads TGTGCCAGTAGTGGCTATAGAACCGGACAGACCTCCTTCGTGGCTTTCTTT.

DNA of the CDR3: TGTGCCAGCAGTTCGTTTCCAGGGGCCATGAACACTGAAGCTTTCTTT. Translation gives CASSSFPGAMNTEAFF. V gene TRBV27 combines with J gene TRBJ1-1; D is perhaps TRBD1 (6 bases). The CDR3 consists of 16 residues. The germline CDR1 and CDR2 sequences are MNHEY and SMNVEV (reference sequence). With 4 bases removed from V and 0 bases from J, the gap between germline ends came to 15 bases.

The chain combines TRBV10-3 with TRBJ2-2, with 9 bases fitting TRBD1. Per the germline V gene, CDR1 is ENHRY and CDR2 is SYGVKD. There are 14 residues in the CDR3. The V gene end was trimmed by 2 bases and the J gene end by 6 bases; junction bases not matched to a gene: 1. The CDR3 nucleotides read TGTGCCATCAGTGAGGGGACAGGGCCCGGGGAGCTGTTTTTT. Protein sequence: CAISEGTGPGELFF.

The chain uses TRBV30 and TRBJ1-2, with D perhaps TRBD1 (5 bases). The germline V gene encodes CDR1 GTSNPN and CDR2 SVGIG (reference sequence). The CDR3 length is 13 residues. Between the trimmed V and J ends, which lost 0 bases and 4 bases, there was a span of 9 bases. CDR3: CAWSVTGAYGYTF. Here the CDR3 DNA reads TGTGCCTGGAGTGTTACAGGCGCCTATGGCTACACCTTC. Using reference TRBV30 and TRBJ1-2 for the parts outside the CDR3, the full variable domain is SQTIHQWPATLVQPVGSPLSLECTVEGTSNPNLYWYRQAAGRGLQLLFYSVGIGQISSEVPQNLSASRPQDRQFILSSKKLLLSDSGFYLCAWSVTGAYGYTFGSGTRLTVV.

The chain joins TRBV5-1 to TRBJ1-1, with 8 bases fitting TRBD1. The germline V gene encodes CDR1 SGHRS and CDR2 YFSETQ. V lost 3 bases and J lost 0; bases outside the gene matches: 4. This CDR3 has 15 amino acids. The CDR3 coding sequence is TGCGCCAGCAGCTCGACAGGGGCCATGAACACTGAAGCTTTCTTT. Amino acids: CASSSTGAMNTEAFF.

The chain employs TRBV15 and TRBJ2-1; D is perhaps TRBD1 (5 bases). With 5 bases removed from V and 9 bases from J, the gap between germline ends came to 11 bases. The CDR3 covers 12 residues. Germline CDR1 is LNHNV and CDR2 is YYDKDF (reference sequence). The CDR3 nucleotides are TGTGCCACCAGCCTCCTGGGGCCTGAGCAGTTCTTC. It specifies CATSLLGPEQFF.

The chain couples TRBV5-4 to TRBJ1-4, with 10 positions matching TRBD1. V was clipped by 5 bases and J by 6 bases; unmatched bases: 4. The germline CDR1 and CDR2 sequences are SGHNT and YYREEE (reference sequence). This CDR3 has 14 amino acids. In DNA, the CDR3 is TGTGCCAGCAGGACCGGGACAGGGGATGAAAAACTGTTTTTT. Translated, it gives CASRTGTGDEKLFF.

The chain has TRBV19 and TRBJ2-7; no clear D gene. The germline V gene has CDR1 LNHDA and CDR2 SQIVND (reference sequence). Trimming pared 2 bases from V and 6 bases from J, leaving 17 bases between. The length of the CDR3 is 15 residues. This chain's CDR3 is CASSITPTHQREQYF. In DNA form, the CDR3 reads TGTGCCAGTAGTATAACCCCCACCCATCAGCGCGAGCAGTACTTC.

This clone was seen more than once but under ten times. The chain combines TRBV2 with TRBJ2-7; D gene ambiguous. Germline CDR1 SNHLY, CDR2 FYNNEI. The V end was cut by 2 bases, the J end by 1 base, with 6 bases between. CDR3 length: 13 residues. CDR3 region: CASSEHASYEQYF. CDR3 bases: TGTGCCAGCAGTGAACACGCATCCTACGAGCAGTACTTC.

This chain connects TRBV7-9 to TRBJ1-6; D is uncertain. This CDR3 is 15 amino acids long. Between the trimmed V and J ends, which lost 5 bases and 6 bases, there was a span of 14 bases. Germline V lookup: CDR1 SEHNR, CDR2 FQNEAQ (reference sequence). The CDR3, as DNA: TGTGCCAGCAGCCCTTCGACTTTTCCTAATTCACCCCTCCACTTT. Encoded protein: CASSPSTFPNSPLHF.

DNA of the CDR3: TGCAGCGTTGCGGGACACCCGCGGGGCGGGGCTGAAGCTTTCTTT. Its protein is CSVAGHPRGGAEAFF. The gene calls are TRBV29-1 and TRBJ1-1; D possibly corresponds to TRBD1 (6 bases). Germline assignment: CDR1 SQVTM and CDR2 ANQGSEA. CDR3 length: 15 residues. Trimming stripped 4 bases from V and 6 bases from J, with 21 bases between.

The chain uses TRBV5-6 and TRBJ2-6; D perhaps matches TRBD1 (6 bases). The CDR3 runs to 17 residues. V dropped 4 bases and J dropped 2 bases, with 16 bases sitting between them. Germline CDR1 reads SGHDT; CDR2 reads YYEEEE. The CDR3 reads CASSTDIQGAGANVLTF. Written as DNA, the CDR3 is TGTGCCAGCAGCACGGATATACAGGGAGCTGGGGCCAACGTCCTGACTTTC.

V is TRBV18 and J is TRBJ2-7, with 7 bases fitting TRBD1. The CDR3 is 15 residues long. With 0 bases clipped from V and 2 bases from J, the junction kept 4 bases outside the gene matches. Germline V gene sequence: CDR1 KGHSH, CDR2 LQKENI. The CDR3 DNA reads TGTGCCAGCTCACCACCGGGGACAGCCGCCTACGAGCAGTACTTC. Protein: CASSPPGTAAYEQYF.

This rearrangement joins TRBV4-2 to TRBJ2-1, with 10 bases lining up with TRBD2. In germline, CDR1 is LGHNA, CDR2 YNFKEQ. The CDR3 consists of 16 residues. J gave up 10 bases and V 0 bases, and 9 bases lay outside the gene matches. The CDR3 reads CASSQETAGGVGEQFF. In DNA form, the CDR3 reads TGTGCCAGCAGCCAAGAAACAGCGGGGGGGGTAGGGGAGCAGTTCTTC.

The chain employs TRBV4-1 and TRBJ1-2; D is uncertain. The V and J ends lost 0 bases and 8 bases respectively, with 10 bases between them. Per the germline V gene, CDR1 is MGHRA and CDR2 is YSYEKL. The CDR3 has 13 amino acids. The DNA of the CDR3 is TGCGCCAGCAGCCAAGACCGGGTCGGAGGCTACACCTTC. This sequence encodes CASSQDRVGGYTF.

The chain couples TRBV5-1 to TRBJ2-7, with D tentatively TRBD1 (6 bases). Between the trimmed V and J ends, which lost 2 bases and 6 bases, there was a span of 9 bases. The germline V gene has CDR1 SGHRS and CDR2 YFSETQ. This CDR3 region has 12 residues. This CDR3 is CASSFQGTEQYF. The CDR3 DNA is TGCGCCAGCAGCTTTCAGGGGACCGAGCAGTACTTC.

The genes are TRBV30 and TRBJ2-3; TRBD2 is a possible D gene (6 bases). Germline CDR1 reads GTSNPN; CDR2 reads SVGIG (reference sequence). The CDR3 has 13 residues. V was clipped by 4 bases and J by 3 bases, with 11 bases between them. Here the CDR3 reads CAWIPGETDTQYF. Here the CDR3 DNA reads TGTGCCTGGATCCCGGGGGAGACAGATACGCAGTATTTT.

This clone was seen more than once but under ten times. The rearrangement links TRBV12-5 to TRBJ1-1; D is possibly TRBD1 (5 bases). This CDR3 contains 12 residues. The germline CDR1 and CDR2 sequences are LGHNT and FRNRAP. V dropped 5 bases and J dropped 5 bases, with 9 bases sitting between them. The CDR3 DNA reads as TGTGCTAGTGGTGAGGGGTGGACTGAAGCTTTCTTT. Translation gives CASGEGWTEAFF. The complete variable domain, with remaining parts taken from reference TRBV12-5 and TRBJ1-1, reads DARVTQTPRHKVTEMGQEVTMRCQPILGHNTVFWYRQTMMQGLELLAYFRNRAPLDDSGMPKDRFSAEMPDATLATLKIQPSEPRDSAVYFCASGEGWTEAFFGQGTRLTVV.

The V and J genes are TRBV7-6 and TRBJ2-1; D gene unclear. Trimming took off 5 bases at V and 11 bases at J, with 10 bases between the two ends. This CDR3 is 11 amino acids long. CDR1 SGHVS and CDR2 FNYEAQ come from the germline V gene. CDR3 residues: CASSPGFKQFF. The CDR3 DNA follows: TGTGCCAGCAGCCCTGGGTTTAAGCAGTTCTTC.

The genes are TRBV27 and TRBJ2-7, with 10 bases lining up with TRBD2. Germline V gene sequence: CDR1 MNHEY, CDR2 SMNVEV (reference sequence). After removal of 4 bases from V and 4 bases from J, the junction contained 7 bases not matched to a gene. This CDR3 has 15 residues. Here the CDR3 DNA reads TGTGCCAGCAGTTCTCTAGCGGGGGAAGCTTACGAGCAGTACTTC. It specifies CASSSLAGEAYEQYF.

This clone was counted a single time. The chain employs TRBV13 and TRBJ2-1; D gene uncertain. The CDR3 sequence is 16 residues long. The germline V and J ends were trimmed by 1 base and 8 bases, with 18 bases remaining between them. Germline V gene data show CDR1 as PRHDT and CDR2 as FYEKMQ (reference sequence). CDR3 loop: CASSLVGLDFVDEQFF. As DNA, the CDR3 is TGTGCCAGCAGCTTAGTCGGCCTTGACTTTGTAGATGAGCAGTTCTTC. The whole variable domain, filled in from reference TRBV13 and TRBJ2-1, reads AAGVIQSPRHLIKEKRETATLKCYPIPRHDTVYWYQQGPGQDPQFLISFYEKMQSDKGSIPDRFSAQQFSDYHSELNMSSLELGDSALYFCASSLVGLDFVDEQFFGPGTRLTVL.

This chain uses TRBV10-3 with TRBJ2-7; 7 nucleotides match TRBD2. The germline CDR1 and CDR2 sequences are ENHRY and SYGVKD. The junction had 10 bases not matched to a gene; V was cut back by 10 bases and J by 4 bases. This CDR3 is 13 amino acids long. Written as DNA, the CDR3 is TGTGCCACTGGTGGGAGGGCGGGGTACGAGCAGTACTTC. This translates into CATGGRAGYEQYF.

This clone was seen a single time. The J gene is TRBJ2-7, the V gene TRBV4-1, with 8 bases matching TRBD2. This CDR3 is 15 amino acids long. V shed 4 bases and J 3 bases; nucleotides not matched to a gene: 8. Germline V CDR1 and CDR2: MGHRA, YSYEKL. The CDR3 nucleotides are TGCGCCAGCAGCCGTTCCGAGGCGGGGGGCTACGAGCAGTACTTC. Translating it yields CASSRSEAGGYEQYF.

CDR3: CASSLVVQGEQYF. Here the CDR3 DNA reads TGTGCCAGCAGCTTAGTGGTACAGGGCGAGCAGTACTTC. The rearrangement joins TRBV7-7 to TRBJ2-7, with a possible D match to TRBD1 (6 bases). Deletions cut 1 base from V and 6 bases from J, with 10 bases between. Looked up from germline, CDR1 is SSHAT and CDR2 is FNYEAQ (reference sequence). The CDR3 runs 13 residues. The complete variable domain, with remaining parts taken from reference TRBV7-7 and TRBJ2-7, reads GAGVSQSPRYKVTKRGQDVTLRCDPISSHATLYWYQQALGQGPEFLTYFNYEAQPDKSGLPSDRFSAERPEGSISTLTIQRTEQRDSAMYRCASSLVVQGEQYFGPGTRLTVT.

This clone was seen only a few times. This sequence joins TRBV2 and TRBJ1-5; unclear D gene. Between the trimmed V and J ends, which lost 8 bases and 7 bases, there was a span of 15 bases. This CDR3 is built from 13 residues. Germline CDR1 SNHLY, CDR2 FYNNEI. CDR3 amino acids: CASGVQAFQPQHF. The CDR3 nucleotides read TGTGCCAGCGGGGTGCAGGCCTTCCAGCCCCAGCATTTT.

The chain has TRBV18 and TRBJ2-5; D gene ambiguous. The length of the CDR3 is 13 residues. CDR1 KGHSH and CDR2 LQKENI come from the germline V gene. V lost 2 bases and J lost 0, with 4 bases in between. CDR3 residues: CASSPSHQETQYF. As DNA, the CDR3 is TGTGCCAGCTCACCAAGCCACCAAGAGACCCAGTACTTC.

V gene TRBV21-1 combines with J gene TRBJ1-4. TRBV21-1 is shown as a pseudogene. This CDR3 is 15 amino acids long. The CDR3 DNA is TGTGCCAGCAGCAGCAGACGGATACTAAATGAAAAACTGTTTTTT. It yields the protein CASSSRRILNEKLFF.

The chain links TRBV5-1 to TRBJ2-3, with no clear D. The CDR3 loop spans 12 amino acids. Germline V lookup: CDR1 SGHRS, CDR2 YFSETQ. V gave up 3 bases and J gave up 2 bases, with 4 bases separating them. DNA for the CDR3: TGCGCCAGCAGCTACCTCACAGATACGCAGTATTTT. As protein: CASSYLTDTQYF.

The chain links TRBV27 to TRBJ1-2; D uncertain. The CDR3 extends over 14 amino acids. The ends were cut back, 2 bases at V and 4 bases at J, with 11 bases in the middle. CDR1 is MNHEY and CDR2 is SMNVEV in the germline V gene (reference sequence). The CDR3 is CASSLRHSVYGYTF. CDR3 DNA: TGTGCCAGCAGTTTAAGGCACAGCGTCTATGGCTACACCTTC.